The clone carrying this TCR beta chain was detected many times. Antigen: not known. This entry is derived from a study of Graves' ophthalmopathy and Graves' hyperthyroidism. Study observations and caveats: In blood appeared most of the expanded thyroid clonotypes whose frequency exceeded 0.001. Its predictions of ophthalmopathy progression gave the model 55% to 71% sensitivity and almost 75% specificity.

Amplification of TCR beta CDR3 regions used RNA transcripts. RT-PCR in the first round used HTBI primers; a second-round multiplex PCR followed. TCRdb recomputed calls from the multiplex PCR reads with MiXCR, one row per CDR3 protein. The repertoire holds roughly 1.1 million distinct CDR3 sequences, less than 45% seen once, with over 8.5% in the top ten. CDR1 and CDR2 from the germline V gene are WSHSY and SAAADI. The junction had 10 bases not matched to a gene; V was cut back by 10 bases and J by 5 bases. This CDR3 contains 13 residues. The sequence was collected from an adult man with Graves' hyperthyroidism. V gene TRBV10-2 combines with J gene TRBJ1-2, with 7 nucleotides matching TRBD1. Material for sequencing was peripheral blood or thyroid tissue (not recorded which). CDR3: CATVDRREYGYTF. CDR3 coding DNA: TGCGCCACCGTGGACAGGAGAGAATATGGCTACACCTTC.